The next 4 T cell receptor beta chains were all read from a single sample in a study of shared clonotypes between healthy human individuals. TCRdb's copy holds only in-frame clones and misses some; the assay was immunoSEQ multiplex PCR. The table shows roughly 550,000 clones, with about 95% occurring only once. CD45RO negativity and positive selection for CCR7 defined naive CD8 cells, a population that excluded terminally differentiated effector memory CD45RA+ cells. Specimen: naive CD8+ T cells sorted from blood. The receptors were gathered from a woman aged 25 to 39 in good health.

This chain joins TRBV27 and TRBJ2-3; unclear D gene. Trimming removed 7 bases from V and 4 bases from J, with 12 bases in between. This CDR3 comprises 13 residues. Germline V CDR1 and CDR2: MNHEY, SMNVEV (reference sequence). CDR3 loop: CASISPWADTQYF. CDR3 sequence (DNA): TGTGCCAGCATTTCTCCTTGGGCAGATACGCAGTATTTT.

This clone was recorded only once. This sequence joins TRBV5-6 and TRBJ1-4; maybe TRBD1 (5 bases). CDR3 length equals 16 residues. Germline assignment: CDR1 SGHDT and CDR2 YYEEEE. V shed 1 base and J shed 7 bases, with 17 bases lying between them. CDR3 amino acids: CASSLILQGLGEKLFF. CDR3 nucleotides: TGTGCCAGCAGCTTGATCTTGCAGGGTTTGGGTGAAAAACTGTTTTTT. Complete variable domain (other parts from reference TRBV5-6 and TRBJ1-4): DAGVTQSPTHLIKTRGQQVTLRCSPKSGHDTVSWYQQALGQGPQFIFQYYEEEERQRGNFPDRFSGHQFPNYSSELNVNALLLGDSALYLCASSLILQGLGEKLFFGSGTQLSVL.

This chain joins TRBV6-1 and TRBJ2-3; D perhaps matches TRBD2 (6 bases). Trimming took 1 base from V and 2 from J, leaving 10 bases between them. The CDR3 consists of 15 residues. Germline loops: CDR1 MNHNS, CDR2 SASEGT. The CDR3 sequence: CASSEEDYHTDTQYF. In nucleotides, the CDR3 is TGTGCCAGCAGTGAAGAGGACTATCACACAGATACGCAGTATTTT.

This clone was found once. The chain recombines TRBV6-1 with TRBJ2-2; D assignment may be TRBD1 or TRBD2 (6 bases each). CDR1 MNHNS and CDR2 SASEGT come from the germline V gene. This CDR3 is built from 16 residues. Trimming left V 0 bases short and J 6 bases short, with 14 bases between. CDR3 protein: CASSEAAGTTAGELFF. The CDR3 nucleotides read TGTGCCAGCAGTGAAGCGGCGGGGACAACGGCCGGGGAGCTGTTTTTT.